These T cell receptor beta chains were read from a single sample in a study of neurological immune-mediated disorders. TCRdb re-called the 5' RACE reads with MiXCR, one entry per CDR3 protein. The data contain some 120,000 distinct CDR3 sequences, about 3.2% of them seen just once; the ten biggest clones take up roughly 1.3%. Specimen: PBMCs. The receptors derive from a woman aged 25 to 39 with multiple sclerosis. The CDR3 runs from the conserved cysteine through the conserved F or W. The order of the fields is V gene, J gene, D gene, clone size, CDR3 protein, CDR3 DNA. D genes are given only for firm matches. The size field reads how often the clone was seen (once, few, many) or a class if it is expanded.

v_gene: TRBV5-1; j_gene: TRBJ1-2; d_gene: .; abundance: many; CDR3aa: CASSAPGDGFGYTF; CDR3nt: TGCGCCAGCAGCGCCCCGGGAGACGGGTTTGGCTACACCTTC
v_gene: TRBV10-3; j_gene: TRBJ2-1; d_gene: .; abundance: many; CDR3aa: CAISEPVSKQFF; CDR3nt: TGTGCCATCAGTGAGCCGGTATCAAAGCAGTTCTTC
v_gene: TRBV29-1; j_gene: TRBJ1-2; d_gene: .; abundance: many; CDR3aa: CSAAGGPNYGYTF; CDR3nt: TGCAGCGCCGCGGGCGGGCCGAACTATGGCTACACCTTC
v_gene: TRBV29-1; j_gene: TRBJ1-5; d_gene: .; abundance: many; CDR3aa: CSVAMGPNSNQPQHF; CDR3nt: TGCAGCGTTGCAATGGGGCCGAATAGCAATCAGCCCCAGCATTTT
v_gene: TRBV7-2; j_gene: TRBJ2-1; d_gene: .; abundance: many; CDR3aa: CASSPSGRTVYNEQFF; CDR3nt: TGTGCCAGCAGCCCATCCGGCAGGACCGTATACAATGAGCAGTTCTTC
v_gene: TRBV14; j_gene: TRBJ2-1; d_gene: .; abundance: many; CDR3aa: CASSTSFDEQFF; CDR3nt: TGTGCCAGCAGCACAAGTTTCGATGAGCAGTTCTTC
v_gene: TRBV6-2/TRBV6-3; j_gene: TRBJ2-3; d_gene: TRBD2; abundance: many; CDR3aa: CASSSGLVPDTQYF; CDR3nt: TGTGCCAGCAGTTCCGGACTAGTCCCTGATACGCAGTATTTT
v_gene: TRBV5-1; j_gene: TRBJ2-5; d_gene: TRBD2; abundance: many; CDR3aa: CASSRLAVLGETQYF; CDR3nt: TGCGCCAGCAGCAGACTAGCGGTTCTGGGTGAGACCCAGTACTTC
v_gene: TRBV6-1; j_gene: TRBJ1-1; d_gene: .; abundance: many; CDR3aa: CASSAQQGPNTEAFF; CDR3nt: TGTGCCAGCAGTGCCCAACAGGGACCGAACACTGAAGCTTTCTTT
v_gene: TRBV6-2/TRBV6-3; j_gene: TRBJ2-7; d_gene: TRBD1; abundance: many; CDR3aa: CASSFRGRFTDEQYF; CDR3nt: TGTGCCAGCAGTTTCAGGGGGCGCTTTACCGACGAGCAGTACTTC
v_gene: TRBV12-3/TRBV12-4; j_gene: TRBJ2-1; d_gene: .; abundance: many; CDR3aa: CASKGLGGRDEQFF; CDR3nt: TGTGCCTCCAAGGGGCTGGGGGGTAGGGATGAGCAGTTCTTC
v_gene: TRBV7-9; j_gene: TRBJ2-1; d_gene: .; abundance: many; CDR3aa: CASSLVEEDEQFF; CDR3nt: TGTGCCAGCAGTCTTGTCGAGGAGGATGAGCAGTTCTTC
v_gene: TRBV18; j_gene: TRBJ1-4; d_gene: TRBD1; abundance: many; CDR3aa: CASSRQGSNEKLFF; CDR3nt: TGTGCCAGCTCAAGACAGGGTTCTAATGAAAAACTGTTTTTT
v_gene: TRBV5-1; j_gene: TRBJ2-3; d_gene: .; abundance: few; CDR3aa: CASRGADTQYF; CDR3nt: TGCGCCAGCAGGGGCGCAGATACGCAGTATTTT
v_gene: TRBV20-1; j_gene: TRBJ2-7; d_gene: TRBD1; abundance: many; CDR3aa: CSADRGDNEQYF; CDR3nt: TGCAGTGCAGACAGGGGTGACAACGAGCAGTACTTC
v_gene: TRBV20-1; j_gene: TRBJ1-5; d_gene: TRBD1; abundance: many; CDR3aa: CSAQRTGANQPQHF; CDR3nt: TGCAGTGCTCAGAGGACAGGGGCCAATCAGCCCCAGCATTTT
v_gene: TRBV5-6; j_gene: TRBJ1-4; d_gene: .; abundance: many; CDR3aa: CASSLGLGKLFF; CDR3nt: TGTGCCAGCAGCTTGGGTCTTGGAAAACTGTTTTTT
v_gene: TRBV20-1; j_gene: TRBJ2-1; d_gene: .; abundance: many; CDR3aa: CSARLFGDRLYNEQFF; CDR3nt: TGCAGTGCTAGGCTCTTCGGGGATAGGCTCTACAATGAGCAGTTCTTC
v_gene: TRBV12-3/TRBV12-4; j_gene: TRBJ2-7; d_gene: .; abundance: many; CDR3aa: CASSFSGPTTDEQYF; CDR3nt: TGTGCCAGCAGTTTTTCGGGGCCCACCACGGACGAGCAGTACTTC
v_gene: TRBV7-2; j_gene: TRBJ2-7; d_gene: .; abundance: many; CDR3aa: CASSFSFDEQYF; CDR3nt: TGTGCCAGCAGCTTTTCTTTCGACGAGCAGTACTTC
v_gene: TRBV18; j_gene: TRBJ2-4; d_gene: .; abundance: many; CDR3aa: CASSPRGAATVLAKNIQYF; CDR3nt: TGTGCCAGCTCACCAAGGGGGGCCGCAACGGTTCTAGCCAAAAACATTCAGTACTTC
v_gene: TRBV7-8; j_gene: TRBJ2-3; d_gene: .; abundance: many; CDR3aa: CASSLRLPQYF; CDR3nt: TGTGCCAGCAGCTTACGTCTTCCGCAGTATTTT
v_gene: TRBV9; j_gene: TRBJ1-1; d_gene: .; abundance: many; CDR3aa: CASSALGSNTEAFF; CDR3nt: TGTGCCAGCAGCGCCCTGGGCTCGAACACTGAAGCTTTCTTT
v_gene: TRBV6-2/TRBV6-3; j_gene: TRBJ2-3; d_gene: .; abundance: many; CDR3aa: CASSRNEGPDTDTQYF; CDR3nt: TGTGCCAGCAGCCGGAACGAGGGTCCAGACACAGATACGCAGTATTTT
v_gene: TRBV20-1; j_gene: TRBJ2-2; d_gene: .; abundance: few; CDR3aa: CSASPTGNRELFF; CDR3nt: TGCAGTGCTAGTCCAACAGGAAACCGGGAGCTGTTTTTT
v_gene: TRBV20-1; j_gene: TRBJ2-7; d_gene: .; abundance: many; CDR3aa: CSATFLQGYEQYF; CDR3nt: TGCAGTGCTACATTTTTACAGGGCTACGAGCAGTACTTC
v_gene: TRBV27; j_gene: TRBJ1-2; d_gene: .; abundance: many; CDR3aa: CASSRRIGGGYGYTF; CDR3nt: TGTGCCAGCAGTCGCCGAATTGGGGGCGGCTATGGCTACACCTTC
v_gene: TRBV2; j_gene: TRBJ2-3; d_gene: .; abundance: many; CDR3aa: CASSEGPPSSTDTQYF; CDR3nt: TGTGCCAGCAGCGAGGGACCACCCTCTAGCACAGATACGCAGTATTTT
v_gene: TRBV20-1; j_gene: TRBJ2-7; d_gene: TRBD1; abundance: many; CDR3aa: CSARDLHSGGTTSYEQYF; CDR3nt: TGCAGTGCTAGAGATCTCCATTCAGGGGGTACTACCTCCTACGAGCAGTACTTC
v_gene: TRBV5-1; j_gene: TRBJ2-1; d_gene: TRBD2; abundance: many; CDR3aa: CASSLPGLAGEGSYNEQFF; CDR3nt: TGCGCCAGCAGCTTGCCGGGACTAGCGGGAGAAGGATCCTACAATGAGCAGTTCTTC